These T cell receptor beta chains were read from a single sample in a study of shared clonotypes between healthy human individuals. Here immunoSEQ multiplex PCR was the method, and the copy in TCRdb shows in-frame clones only, minus some. The sample records approximately 2,300,000 clones, around 93% being singletons. The sequenced sample consisted of naive CD4+ T cells from PBMCs. These receptors all stem from a man between 18 and 35 years old in good health. Some clones in this sample may be carry-over from other donors' samples. The CDR3 runs from the conserved cysteine through the conserved F or W. The D gene is left open where the match is weak. Clone size is not always given. Where it is, it says once, few, many or a class for expanded clones.

TRBV6-6	TRBJ1-2	16	NA	TRBD1	TGTGCCAGCAGTTACTCTACAGGGGTTGGGCGCTATGGCTACACCTTC	CASSYSTGVGRYGYTF
TRBV5-5	TRBJ1-5	16	NA	TRBD1	TGTGCCAGCAGCAAGGACAGGAGCTATAGCAATCAGCCCCAGCATTTT	CASSKDRSYSNQPQHF
TRBV6-6	TRBJ2-1	14	NA	NA	TGTGCCAGCAGTTACGCAGGGGTCGTCAATGAGCAGTTCTTC	CASSYAGVVNEQFF
TRBV6-5	TRBJ1-2	14	NA	TRBD1	TGTGCCAGCAGGACAGGGGGCGAGAACTATGGCTACACCTTC	CASRTGGENYGYTF
TRBV18	TRBJ2-7	13	NA	NA	TGTGCCAGCTCACCCCCTGGGGGCTACGAGCAGTACTTC	CASSPPGGYEQYF
TRBV7-6	TRBJ2-7	15	NA	TRBD2	TGTGCCAGCAGCTCCGGACTAGCGGGAATCTACGAGCAGTACTTC	CASSSGLAGIYEQYF
TRBV28	TRBJ2-5	13	NA	NA	TGTGCCAGCAGAAGGCAGAACCAAGAGACCCAGTACTTC	CASRRQNQETQYF
TRBV5-1	TRBJ1-1	15	NA	NA	TGCGCCAGCAGCTTGGGTGGGACCGACGAAAGGGGGACTTTCTTT	CASSLGGTDERGTFF
TRBV15	TRBJ2-1	14	NA	NA	TGTGCCACCAGCGCCCAGGGGACCTACAATGAGCAGTTCTTC	CATSAQGTYNEQFF
TRBV27	TRBJ1-4	15	NA	NA	TGTGCCAGCAGTCCCGAGGATGCAACTAATGAAAAACTGTTTTTT	CASSPEDATNEKLFF
TRBV4-2	TRBJ1-4	15	NA	NA	TGTGCCAGCAGCCAAGATTTACAGGGTTTGGAAAAACTGTTTTTT	CASSQDLQGLEKLFF
TRBV5-6	TRBJ2-1	16	NA	TRBD1	TGTGCCAGCAGCTTGTGGGACAGGGTGGCCTACAATGAGCAGTTCTTC	CASSLWDRVAYNEQFF
TRBV19	TRBJ2-1	15	few	NA	TGTGCCAGTAGTAAGAGTGCGGGTTACTACAATGAGCAGTTCTTC	CASSKSAGYYNEQFF
TRBV5-1	TRBJ2-1	17	once	NA	TGCGCCAGCAGCTTAGCCCTTGGGGGTTTCTCCTACAATGAGCAGTTCTTC	CASSLALGGFSYNEQFF
TRBV11-2	TRBJ2-1	14	NA	NA	TGTGCCAGCAGCTTAGAGGCCCGCTACAATGAGCAGTTCTTC	CASSLEARYNEQFF
TRBV27	TRBJ2-7	12	NA	NA	TGTGCCAGCACCCGACAGGATCCCGAGCAGTACTTC	CASTRQDPEQYF